Below, 32 T cell receptor beta chains from the same sample are listed, as sequenced in a study of CD8+ T cells in alopecia areata. RNA was extracted and reverse transcribed into cDNA as the sequencing template. TCRdb's table, derived via immunoSEQ multiplex PCR, lists solely in-frame clones and lacks some. Of fewer than 200,000 clones listed, about 60% are singletons. Sample treatment: oral pan-JAK inhibitor, 5-10 mg twice daily. The sequenced sample was CD8+ T cells sorted from blood, obtained at week 24, from a patient treated with tofacitinib. These receptors all stem from a human donor with alopecia areata.

This sequence joins TRBV7-9 and TRBJ2-7; 8 positions agree with TRBD2. CDR1 is SEHNR and CDR2 is FQNEAQ in the germline V gene (reference sequence). This CDR3 is built from 16 residues. J was trimmed by 3 bases and V by 5 bases; bases with no gene match: 12. The CDR3 here is CASSPNPYGGVYEQYF. In DNA form, the CDR3 reads TGTGCCAGCAGCCCCAACCCCTACGGGGGGGTCTACGAGCAGTACTTC.

This clone has just a few counts. V gene TRBV7-3 combines with J gene TRBJ2-7; D perhaps matches TRBD1 (6 bases). The V and J ends lost 6 bases and 0 bases respectively, with 21 bases between them. This CDR3 region has 17 residues. The V gene's germline CDR1 is SGHTA and CDR2 FQGTGA. CDR3 region: CASSHQGRPISSYEQYF. The CDR3 DNA follows: TGTGCCAGCAGTCACCAGGGGCGGCCAATAAGCTCCTACGAGCAGTACTTC. The full variable domain, in which reference TRBV7-3 and TRBJ2-7 provide the parts outside the CDR3, is GAGVSQTPSNKVTEKGKYVELRCDPISGHTALYWYRQSLGQGPEFLIYFQGTGAADDSGLPNDRFFAVRPEGSVSTLKIQRTERGDSAVYLCASSHQGRPISSYEQYFGPGTRLTVT.

V is TRBV30 and J is TRBJ1-5; D gene uncertain. This CDR3 is 14 amino acids long. CDR1 GTSNPN and CDR2 SVGIG come from the germline V gene (reference sequence). Between the trimmed V and J ends, which lost 1 base and 0 bases, there was a span of 7 bases. The CDR3 spells CAWSDRYSNQPQHF. The CDR3 nucleotides read TGTGCCTGGAGTGATCGATATAGCAATCAGCCCCAGCATTTT.

V gene TRBV13 combines with J gene TRBJ1-6; no clear D gene. Germline loops: CDR1 PRHDT, CDR2 FYEKMQ (reference sequence). There are 13 residues in the CDR3. Trimming took 3 bases from V and 8 from J, leaving 8 bases between them. The CDR3 bases are TGTGCCAGCAGCTTCGGGTCAGATTCACCCCTCCACTTT. Protein product: CASSFGSDSPLHF.

The chain couples TRBV30 to TRBJ2-1; the D is unclear. Trimming shortened V by 8 bases and J by 0 bases, and 14 bases separated the two germline ends. This CDR3 has 14 residues. CDR1 and CDR2 (germline): GTSNPN, SVGIG (reference sequence). The CDR3 sequence: CAAHWGSSYNEQFF. The CDR3 DNA follows: TGTGCCGCGCATTGGGGTAGCTCCTACAATGAGCAGTTCTTC.

This clone has just a few counts. The V and J genes are TRBV25-1 and TRBJ1-2, with D hard to call. The CDR3 sequence is 12 residues long. The germline V and J ends were trimmed by 1 base and 4 bases, with 4 bases remaining between them. Per the germline V gene, CDR1 is MGHDK and CDR2 is SYGVNS. CDR3 nucleotide sequence: TGTGCCAGCAGTGAATGGGGCTATGGCTACACCTTC. Protein: CASSEWGYGYTF.

This clone was recorded once. The chain uses TRBV2 and TRBJ1-1, with no clear D. CDR1 and CDR2 (germline): SNHLY, FYNNEI. V was shortened by 3 bases and J by 8 bases, with 10 bases between the two germline ends. The CDR3 is 12 amino acids. Here the CDR3 reads CASSDWREEAFF. DNA for the CDR3: TGTGCCAGCAGTGACTGGAGGGAAGAAGCTTTCTTT.

Only a few counts were recorded for this clone. This chain joins TRBV29-1 and TRBJ2-1, with D tentatively TRBD2 (6 bases). The ends were cut back, 6 bases at V and 5 bases at J, with 8 bases in the middle. Germline V lookup: CDR1 SQVTM, CDR2 ANQGSEA. The CDR3 has 11 amino acids. CDR3 in DNA: TGCAGCGTGGGACTGGACAATGAGCAGTTCTTC. Translating it yields CSVGLDNEQFF.

This chain joins TRBV6-5 and TRBJ2-7; D could derive from TRBD1 or TRBD2 (5 bases each). Trimming took off 4 bases at V and 5 bases at J, with 12 bases between the two ends. CDR1 and CDR2 from the germline V gene are MNHEY and SVGAGI. The CDR3 covers 13 residues. The CDR3 loop is CASSWGSGHEQYF. The CDR3 DNA reads as TGTGCCAGCAGTTGGGGGTCCGGGCACGAGCAGTACTTC.

This clone was found once. V and J are TRBV7-9 and TRBJ2-7; D perhaps matches TRBD1 (6 bases). With 5 bases removed from V and 7 bases from J, the gap between germline ends came to 24 bases. The CDR3 runs to 16 residues. Per germline, CDR1 SEHNR and CDR2 FQNEAQ (reference sequence). DNA of the CDR3: TGTGCCAGCAGCGCCCCGGTTGACAGGATTCTGGAGGAGCAGTACTTC. Encoded protein: CASSAPVDRILEEQYF.

This clone was counted between two and nine times. The chain has TRBV29-1 and TRBJ2-1; tentative D call: TRBD2 (6 bases). Germline loops: CDR1 SQVTM, CDR2 ANQGSEA. V lost 4 bases to trimming and J lost 7 bases, with 11 bases between them. The CDR3 consists of 12 residues. CDR3 protein: CSVAWGENEQFF. CDR3 coding DNA: TGCAGCGTTGCGTGGGGGGAGAATGAGCAGTTCTTC.

The chain is built from TRBV11-2 and TRBJ1-2; 7 nucleotides agree with TRBD1. CDR1 is SGHAT and CDR2 is FQNNGV in the germline V gene. Trimming cost V 3 bases and J 8 bases; bases outside gene matches: 9. The CDR3 runs 14 residues. The CDR3 DNA sequence: TGTGCCAGCAGCTTTGGCTCATCGACAGGGGGCTACACCTTC. It codes for CASSFGSSTGGYTF.

The chain joins TRBV16 to TRBJ2-7, with D perhaps matching TRBD1 (6 bases). Germline CDR1 and CDR2: KGHSY and FQNENV. V gave up 4 bases and J gave up 1 base, with 11 bases separating them. This CDR3 comprises 14 residues. In DNA, the CDR3 is TGTGCCAGCAGCCTGCTCCAGGGGTCCTACGAGCAGTACTTC. Its protein is CASSLLQGSYEQYF.

Written as DNA, the CDR3 is TGTGCCAGCAGCTTCGCCGGGACAGGGACCTTCTATGGCTACACCTTC. Translating gives CASSFAGTGTFYGYTF. The rearrangement links TRBV7-9 to TRBJ1-2, with 9 bases lining up with TRBD1. Germline V gene data show CDR1 as SEHNR and CDR2 as FQNEAQ (reference sequence). There are 16 residues in the CDR3. With V trimmed by 3 bases and J by 4 bases, 9 bases remained unmatched.

This clone was observed a few times. The DNA for the CDR3 is TGCAGCGTGGACGATCAGGCGACTAACTATGGCTACACCTTC. Translation gives CSVDDQATNYGYTF. The gene calls are TRBV29-1 and TRBJ1-2; D is unclear. The CDR3 consists of 14 residues. V shed 6 bases and J shed 0 bases, with 14 bases lying between them. Per the germline V gene, CDR1 is SQVTM and CDR2 is ANQGSEA. Full variable domain (remainder filled in from reference TRBV29-1 and TRBJ1-2): SAVISQKPSRDICQRGTSLTIQCQVDSQVTMMFWYRQQPGQSLTLIATANQGSEATYESGFVIDKFPISRPNLTFSTLTVSNMSPEDSSIYLCSVDDQATNYGYTFGSGTRLTVV.

The V call is TRBV12-5, the J call TRBJ2-5, with 8 bases aligning to TRBD2. V trimming: 6 bases; J trimming: 5 bases; junction bases outside the gene matches: 11. The CDR3 has 15 amino acids. Germline CDR1 LGHNT, CDR2 FRNRAP. CDR3 sequence reads: CASGPLAGGLETQYF. The DNA of the CDR3 is TGTGCTAGTGGCCCTCTGGCGGGGGGCCTCGAGACCCAGTACTTC.

This clone was observed a few times. The chain employs TRBV25-1 and TRBJ2-7; 9 bases are shared with TRBD1. CDR1 is MGHDK and CDR2 is SYGVNS in the germline V gene. V dropped 6 bases and J dropped 6; count of bases not matched to a gene: 9. CDR3 size: 14 residues. The CDR3 sequence is CASRDRGSGLEQYF. CDR3 nucleotides: TGTGCCAGCAGGGACAGGGGTAGTGGGCTCGAGCAGTACTTC.

The table lists this clone with a few counts. V gene TRBV4-2 combines with J gene TRBJ1-6, with D unresolved. This CDR3 has 15 residues. Germline loops: CDR1 LGHNA, CDR2 YNFKEQ. Trimming stripped 3 bases from V and 7 bases from J, with 13 bases between. Written as DNA, the CDR3 is TGTGCCAGCAGCCATGATGATAACTTGAATTCACCCCTCCACTTT. It is translated as CASSHDDNLNSPLHF.

Comments on this clone: Other DNA sequences of this sample code for an identical CDR3. The V and J genes are TRBV30 and TRBJ2-7, with D unclear. The germline V gene has CDR1 GTSNPN and CDR2 SVGIG (reference sequence). This CDR3 has 12 amino acids. Trimming stripped 0 bases from V and 3 bases from J, with 6 bases between. The CDR3 DNA reads as TGTGCCTGGAGTGTACGCGACTACGAGCAGTACTTC. Protein: CAWSVRDYEQYF. Looking up the rest from reference TRBV30 and TRBJ2-7 gives the full variable domain: SQTIHQWPATLVQPVGSPLSLECTVEGTSNPNLYWYRQAAGRGLQLLFYSVGIGQISSEVPQNLSASRPQDRQFILSSKKLLLSDSGFYLCAWSVRDYEQYFGPGTRLTVT.

The rearrangement links TRBV4-1 to TRBJ1-5; D uncertain. The CDR3 loop spans 16 amino acids. The V end lost 0 bases, the J end lost 0 bases, and 9 bases lay between the germline ends. The germline CDR1 and CDR2 sequences are MGHRA and YSYEKL. CDR3 residues: CASSQDTLNSNQPQHF. CDR3 in DNA: TGCGCCAGCAGCCAAGATACTCTTAATAGCAATCAGCCCCAGCATTTT.

The rearrangement links TRBV5-1 to TRBJ2-5; 9 bases align to TRBD1. CDR1 is SGHRS, CDR2 YFSETQ, per germline. CDR3 length equals 13 residues. Trimming removed 5 bases from V and 3 bases from J; junction bases left unmatched: 2. The CDR3 here is CASRRTGEETQYF. As DNA, the CDR3 is TGCGCCAGCAGGCGGACAGGGGAAGAGACCCAGTACTTC.

This chain connects TRBV30 to TRBJ1-5; D remains ambiguous. Deletions cut 2 bases from V and 7 bases from J, with 9 bases between. CDR3 length: 12 amino acids. Germline lookup yields CDR1 GTSNPN and CDR2 SVGIG (reference sequence). CDR3 nucleotide sequence: TGTGCCTGGAGTCTGGGTATCCAGCCCCAGCATTTT. Encoded protein: CAWSLGIQPQHF.

This clone was seen a handful of times. The chain links TRBV7-9 to TRBJ2-3, with 9 bases fitting TRBD2. V was clipped by 7 bases and J by 2 bases; unmatched bases: 7. Germline V gene lookup returns CDR1 SEHNR and CDR2 FQNEAQ (reference sequence). The CDR3 length is 15 residues. The CDR3 DNA sequence: TGTGCCAGCAACCGACTAGCGGAGGCCACAGATACGCAGTATTTT. This sequence encodes CASNRLAEATDTQYF.

The chain uses TRBV7-9 and TRBJ1-1, with D tentatively TRBD1 (5 bases). V shed 5 bases and J shed 6 bases, with 13 bases lying between them. Germline lookup yields CDR1 SEHNR and CDR2 FQNEAQ (reference sequence). The CDR3 loop spans 13 amino acids. DNA for the CDR3: TGTGCCAGCAGCCCCCCGGGGGACGCTGAAGCTTTCTTT. Amino acids: CASSPPGDAEAFF.

This chain uses TRBV20-1 with TRBJ2-5; D gene ambiguous. Germline V gene lookup returns CDR1 DFQATT and CDR2 SNEGSKA (reference sequence). V lost 6 bases, J lost 4 bases, and 3 bases lay in between. This CDR3 comprises 9 residues. The CDR3 is CSAPETQYF. CDR3 DNA sequence: TGCAGTGCCCCAGAGACCCAGTACTTC.

V is TRBV9 and J is TRBJ1-5; D possibly corresponds to TRBD1 (6 bases). With 4 bases removed from V and 6 bases from J, the gap between germline ends came to 14 bases. Germline lookup yields CDR1 SGDLS and CDR2 YYNGEE. CDR3 size: 14 residues. This CDR3 reads CASSHGGGGQPQHF. The CDR3 DNA sequence: TGTGCCAGCAGCCACGGAGGGGGAGGTCAGCCCCAGCATTTT.

The chain recombines TRBV27 with TRBJ1-2; D is perhaps TRBD1 (5 bases). CDR1 and CDR2 (germline): MNHEY, SMNVEV (reference sequence). The V and J ends lost 4 bases and 5 bases respectively, with 8 bases between them. CDR3 size: 12 residues. The CDR3 region is CASSSGDYGYTF. In nucleotides, the CDR3 is TGTGCCAGCAGTTCGGGGGATTATGGCTACACCTTC.

The J gene is TRBJ2-5, the V gene TRBV5-4, with 12 bases fitting TRBD2. With 3 bases clipped from V and 1 base from J, the junction kept 4 bases outside the gene matches. The CDR3 has 16 amino acids. Germline CDR1 is SGHNT and CDR2 is YYREEE (reference sequence). In nucleotides, the CDR3 is TGTGCCAGCAGCTCCGGACTAGCGGGGAGCCAAGAGACCCAGTACTTC. Translating gives CASSSGLAGSQETQYF.

The V call is TRBV2, the J call TRBJ1-1, with a possible D match to TRBD1 (5 bases). Looked up from germline, CDR1 is SNHLY and CDR2 is FYNNEI. The CDR3 loop spans 13 amino acids. Trimming removed 8 bases at V and 4 bases at J, with 14 bases between. CDR3 amino acids: CASPGGSFTEAFF. CDR3 coding DNA: TGTGCCAGCCCGGGGGGGTCCTTCACTGAAGCTTTCTTT.

The J gene is TRBJ2-3, the V gene TRBV2; D ambiguous. V was shortened by 5 bases and J by 2 bases, with 5 bases between the two germline ends. Germline V gene data show CDR1 as SNHLY and CDR2 as FYNNEI. The CDR3 has 12 residues. The CDR3 spells CASSRNTDTQYF. In nucleotides, the CDR3 is TGTGCCAGCAGTAGAAACACAGATACGCAGTATTTT.

The chain uses TRBV6-5 and TRBJ2-1, with D uncertain. CDR3 size: 12 residues. V lost 4 bases, J lost 10 bases, and 11 bases lay in between. Germline CDR1 is MNHEY and CDR2 is SVGAGI. The CDR3 region has the DNA TGTGCCAGCAGTTCCAGGAGAGGCGAGCAGTTCTTC. It encodes CASSSRRGEQFF.

CDR3 region: CASSEWVGGERPQHF. CDR3 in DNA: TGTGCCAGCAGTGAATGGGTGGGCGGCGAGAGGCCCCAGCATTTT. The V call is TRBV6-1, the J call TRBJ1-5; no reliable D call. The CDR3 is 15 amino acids. CDR1 MNHNS and CDR2 SASEGT come from the germline V gene. V dropped 2 bases and J dropped 9 bases, with 17 bases sitting between them.